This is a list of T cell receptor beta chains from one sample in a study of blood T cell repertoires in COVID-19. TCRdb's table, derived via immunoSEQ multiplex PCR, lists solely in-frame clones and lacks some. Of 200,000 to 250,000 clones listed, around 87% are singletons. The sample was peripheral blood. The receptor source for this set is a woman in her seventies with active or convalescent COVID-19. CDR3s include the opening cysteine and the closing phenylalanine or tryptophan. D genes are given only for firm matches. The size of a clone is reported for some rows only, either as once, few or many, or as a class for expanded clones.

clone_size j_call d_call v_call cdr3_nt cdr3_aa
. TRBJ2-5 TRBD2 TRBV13 TGTGCCAGCAGCTCCGGGGTAGCGGGGGCATTCCTGGGAGAGACCCAGTACTTC CASSSGVAGAFLGETQYF
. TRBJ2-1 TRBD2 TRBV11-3 TGTGCCAGCAGCGGACTAGCGGGGGACAATGAGCAGTTCTTC CASSGLAGDNEQFF
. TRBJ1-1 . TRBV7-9 TGTGCCAGCAGCCTATTCTCAACAGGCGGCACTGAAGCTTTCTTT CASSLFSTGGTEAFF
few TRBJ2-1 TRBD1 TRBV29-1 TGCAGCGTGCCACAGGGGGCGCGGGGAGACAATGAGCAGTTCTTC CSVPQGARGDNEQFF
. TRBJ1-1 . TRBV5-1 TGCGCCAGCAGCCAAAATCCAAGGTTAGGGGACACTGAAGCTTTCTTT CASSQNPRLGDTEAFF
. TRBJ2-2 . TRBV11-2 TGTGCCAGCACCTTAGAGCAGGCCGGGGAGCTGTTTTTT CASTLEQAGELFF
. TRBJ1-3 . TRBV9 TGTGCCAGCAGCGTAGATCCAGGCTCCCCTGGAAACACCATATATTTT CASSVDPGSPGNTIYF
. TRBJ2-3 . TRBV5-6 TGTGCCAGCAGCTCCCGAGCGCGGCCCTACACAGATACGCAGTATTTT CASSSRARPYTDTQYF
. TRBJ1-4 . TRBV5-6 TGTGCCAGCAGCTTCCCAGGAACCGATGAAAAACTGTTTTTT CASSFPGTDEKLFF
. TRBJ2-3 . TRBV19 TGTGCCAGTAGTAGGCCCGGACACAGGGCCCCCACAGATACGCAGTATTTT CASSRPGHRAPTDTQYF
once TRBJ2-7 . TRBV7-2 TGTGCCAGCAGCCGCGGGGACAGCTCCTACGAGCAGTACTTC CASSRGDSSYEQYF
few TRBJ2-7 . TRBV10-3 TGTGCCATCGGGACTCGCGACGACTACGAGCAGTACTTC CAIGTRDDYEQYF
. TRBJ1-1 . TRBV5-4 TGTGCCAGCAGCTTGGTTGGCAGGGCAGACACTGAAGCTTTCTTT CASSLVGRADTEAFF
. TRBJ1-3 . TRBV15 TGTGCCACCAGCAGAGATGGGGGGGATACGGACACCATATATTTT CATSRDGGDTDTIYF
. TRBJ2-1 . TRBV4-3 TGCGCCAGCAGCCAAGACCGCAATGAGCAGTTCTTC CASSQDRNEQFF
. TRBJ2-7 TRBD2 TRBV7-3 TGTGCCAGCAGCCCCTCGGGAGGGTCCGACGAGCAGTACTTC CASSPSGGSDEQYF
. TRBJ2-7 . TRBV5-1 TGCGCCAGCAGCTCTACAGGGTCGACGGACGAGCAGTACTTC CASSSTGSTDEQYF
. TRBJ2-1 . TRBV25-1 TGTGCCAGCAGTTCCACAACTATCGACAATGAGCAGTTCTTC CASSSTTIDNEQFF
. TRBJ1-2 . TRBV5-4 TGTGTCTATGGCAGGGAACGCCACGATGGCTACACCTTC CVYGRERHDGYTF
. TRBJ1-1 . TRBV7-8 TGTGCCAGCAGCTTAGTGTACATTACGAACACTGAAGCTTTCTTT CASSLVYITNTEAFF
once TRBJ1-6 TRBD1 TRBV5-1 TGCGCCAGCAGCTTCCGGACAGGGGCGAGCTCCTATAATTCACCCCTCCACTTT CASSFRTGASSYNSPLHF
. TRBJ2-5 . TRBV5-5 TGTGCCAGCAGCTTGGGTTTCAGAGAGACCCAGTACTTC CASSLGFRETQYF
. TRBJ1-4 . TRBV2 TGTGCCAGCAGTTTGGGGGAGGGGGAAAAACTGTTTTTT CASSLGEGEKLFF
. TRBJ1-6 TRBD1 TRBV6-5 TGTGCCAGCAGTCCCCGGGACAGGGTTTCACCCCTCCACTTT CASSPRDRVSPLHF
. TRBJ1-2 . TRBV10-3 TGTGCCATCTCGACAGGTCATAACTATGGCTACACCTTC CAISTGHNYGYTF
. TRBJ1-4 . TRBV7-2 TGTGCCAGCAGCGCAGGCCCAAGGGGATCAGCTTACGAACTGTTTTTT CASSAGPRGSAYELFF
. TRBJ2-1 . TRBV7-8 TGTGCCAGCAGCCCCCCCGGGACTCTTAACAATGAGCAGTTCTTC CASSPPGTLNNEQFF
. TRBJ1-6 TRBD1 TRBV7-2 TGTGCCAGCAGTTCCGGGACAGGGTTATTTTCACCCCTCCACTTT CASSSGTGLFSPLHF
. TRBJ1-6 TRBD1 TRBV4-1 TGCGCCAGCAGCCTGACAGGGGACCGGGATTCACCCCTCCACTTT CASSLTGDRDSPLHF
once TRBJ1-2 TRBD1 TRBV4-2 TGTGCCAGCAGCCAAGATCTAAAAGGGGGACAGGGCTTTAACTATGGCTACACCTTC CASSQDLKGGQGFNYGYTF
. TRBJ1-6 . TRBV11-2 TGTGCCAGCAGCTCCCAACGGGGAAATTCACCCCTCCACTTT CASSSQRGNSPLHF
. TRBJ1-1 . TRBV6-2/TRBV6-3 TGTGCCAGCAGTTATACAGTTAACACTGAAGCTTTCTTT CASSYTVNTEAFF
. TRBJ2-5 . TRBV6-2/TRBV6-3 TGTGCCAGCAGTATCCTCACTAGGCGGGAGACCCAGTACTTC CASSILTRRETQYF
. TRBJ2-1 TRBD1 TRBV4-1 TGCGCCAGCAGCCTCCGCTGGGGACAGCGCAATGAGCAGTTCTTC CASSLRWGQRNEQFF
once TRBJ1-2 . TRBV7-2 TGTGCCAGCAGCTTAGATGAACAGGTCTTGAACTATGGCTACACCTTC CASSLDEQVLNYGYTF
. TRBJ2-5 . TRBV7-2 TGTGCCAGCAGCTTGGGTCCAGGGGGGCTCCAAGAGACCCAGTACTTC CASSLGPGGLQETQYF
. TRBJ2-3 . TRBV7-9 TGTGCCAGCAGAGGGAGGGGGTTTACAGATACGCAGTATTTT CASRGRGFTDTQYF
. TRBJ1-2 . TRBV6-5 TGTGCCACGTTGCCTAAGGGGCCGACCAACTATGGCTACACCTTC CATLPKGPTNYGYTF
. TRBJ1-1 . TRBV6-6 TGTGCCAGCAGCGGACAGCCGAACACTGAAGCTTTCTTT CASSGQPNTEAFF
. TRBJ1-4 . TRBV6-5 TGTGCCAGCAGTTCCCGAGGAGTTAGGAATGAAAAACTGTTTTTT CASSSRGVRNEKLFF
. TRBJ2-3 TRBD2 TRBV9 TGTGCCAGCAGCGTTCGGGGGGGCACAGATACGCAGTATTTT CASSVRGGTDTQYF
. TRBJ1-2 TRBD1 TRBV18 TGTGCCAGCTCACCACCGTCCGACAGGGGGCATGGTGGCTACACCTTC CASSPPSDRGHGGYTF
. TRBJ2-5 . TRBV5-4 TGTGCCAGCAGCGGCCTTTTGTCTGAGACCCAGTACTTC CASSGLLSETQYF
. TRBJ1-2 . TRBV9 TGTGCCAGCAGCGTAGGTGCAGGGCCGGGCTACACCTTC CASSVGAGPGYTF
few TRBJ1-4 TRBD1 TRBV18 TGTGCCAGCTCACCGCGACAGGGTCGGACTAATGAAAAACTGTTTTTT CASSPRQGRTNEKLFF
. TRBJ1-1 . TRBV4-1 TGCGCCAGCAGCCAAGGGGGGCAGGCACACACTGAAGCTTTCTTT CASSQGGQAHTEAFF
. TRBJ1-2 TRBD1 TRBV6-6 TGTGCCAGCAGTTACCCGGGACAGAATCCTAACTATGGCTACACCTTC CASSYPGQNPNYGYTF
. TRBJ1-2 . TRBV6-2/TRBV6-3 TGTGCCAGCAGTTTATACTATGGCTACACCTTC CASSLYYGYTF
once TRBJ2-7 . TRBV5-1 TGCGCCAGCAGCTTGGAGACAGACTACGAGCAGTACTTC CASSLETDYEQYF
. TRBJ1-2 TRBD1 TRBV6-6 TGTGCCAGCAGTCGGGACAGGAGAGTAAATAGGAACTATGGCTACACCTTC CASSRDRRVNRNYGYTF
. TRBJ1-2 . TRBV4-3 TGCGCCAGCAGCCAAGATCCGACAGCTAACTATGGCTACACCTTC CASSQDPTANYGYTF
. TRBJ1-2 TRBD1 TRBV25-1 TGTGCCAGCACCCCCGACAGGGGTAACTTTGGCTACACCTTC CASTPDRGNFGYTF
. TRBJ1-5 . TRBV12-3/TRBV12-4 TGTGCCAGCGCGTGGGGGGGTCAGCCCCAGCATTTT CASAWGGQPQHF